A selection of T cell receptor beta chains follows, all from one sample in a study of T-cell reconstitution after alpha-beta-depleted transplantation in children. Each CDR3 protein is one row after TCRdb ran MiXCR on the PCR reads. The data contain about 600,000 distinct CDR3 sequences, about 10% of them singletons. The specimen comprised PBMCs from the stem cell graft donor, sampled from the stem cell graft. The source of these receptors is a human donor who donated a stem cell graft to a child with acute myeloid leukemia. Both conserved end residues are trimmed from each CDR3. Fields, in order: J gene, CDR3 length, V gene, CDR3 protein.

>TRBJ1-2|14|TRBV25-1
ASSENIRGRHDGYT
>TRBJ2-2|12|TRBV7-9
ASSLGFVAGELF
>TRBJ1-1|11|TRBV30
AWSGPPYTEAF
>TRBJ2-7|11|TRBV5-6
ASSLSRAYEQY
>TRBJ2-2|13|TRBV12-3/TRBV12-4
ASTRTSGTSGELF
>TRBJ1-5|12|TRBV20-1
SARVGTGNQPQH
>TRBJ2-7|13|TRBV12-3/TRBV12-4
ASSRTRGSSYEQY
>TRBJ2-6|13|TRBV5-6
ASSFAGSGANVLT
>TRBJ2-2|14|TRBV12-5
ASAPLPEAYTGELF
>TRBJ2-2|13|TRBV20-1
SARLGPVNTGELF
>TRBJ1-6|13|TRBV6-5
ASTQTHLGNSPLH
>TRBJ2-7|14|TRBV4-1
ASSPQAAGAILEQY
>TRBJ2-2|13|TRBV29-1
SVPGPSVNTGELF